This T cell receptor (beta chain) was captured by sequencing in a study of blood T cells in healthy people across ages (dated by TCRdb to about 2015). With respect to the entire study: In model experiments, template switching captured about one uniquely barcoded TCR beta cDNA molecule for every two T cells. To track age-related changes in TCR beta repertoire diversity, the study relied on deep sequencing normalized with unique cDNA molecular identifiers. The donors were split into four age groups: young (average 16 years), middle-aged (over 35), aged (about 62) and long-lived (roughly 77). To avoid experimental bias, donors of different ages were distributed randomly across sequencing lanes. Two additional independent replicas of 1 million unique cDNA reads from the same blood draw were analyzed for two donors (one aged 18 to 29 and one aged 80 or older).

The donors were roughly 40 Caucasian individuals from Russia, aged roughly 6 to 100 years, who were systemically healthy. Each donor gave about 10 milliliters of peripheral blood, drawn into EDTA-treated Vacutainer tubes. Ficoll-Paque density-gradient centrifugation was used to isolate PBMCs, with at least 7 million obtained per sample. Trizol reagent was used to extract total RNA from the PBMCs, yielding at least 5.5 micrograms per sample. Naive CD45RAhigh/CD27high T cell percentages were measured by flow cytometry on a PBMC aliquot from every donor. From the germline V gene, CDR1 is MNHNS and CDR2 is SASEGT. The CDR3 has 19 amino acids, counting the end cysteine and phenylalanine. The entry retains the CDR3 DNA only, 57 bases that are in frame from base 1. V drops 2 bases and J drops 0 bases, leaving 17 bases in between. Note on this clonotype: The clone's antigen remains unknown. Base qualities are not provided; no much larger clone lies one nucleotide away.

General findings and caveats noted by the study authors: Observed TCR beta diversity correlated strongly with the percentage of naive T cells measured by flow cytometry. Compared with the aged group, the long-lived group had more naive CD4+ T cells, fewer expanded clones and increased TCR diversity, suggesting age selection. Conclusive comparison of naive and antigen-experienced compartments was prevented by the profiling of bulk unsorted PBMCs. The CMV infection status of donors was not known, potentially confounding age-related changes in expanded clonotypes. Estimates of total diversity from one million sequenced T cells were regarded as lower bounds and underestimates. As age increased, observed TCR beta diversity per million T cells dropped in a roughly linear way, and a significant reduction was already evident by age 40.

Libraries were made using 5' RACE. Sequencing was carried out with an Illumina HiSeq 2500. A second PCR of roughly 7 to 11 cycles was performed with a sample-barcoded 5' primer and a J-beta primer mix. Each TCR beta cDNA molecule received a unique molecular identifier from a template-switch 5' adaptor carrying 12 random nucleotides. Each sample yielded at least 2.5 million CDR3-containing paired-end reads. The Mint cDNA synthesis kit, primed by a TRBC-specific oligonucleotide, was used to synthesize first-strand cDNA from all RNA. All cDNA was treated with uracil-DNA glycosylase and then went through a first 18-cycle PCR with the universal primers M1SS and BC2_uni_R. As for the authors' bioinformatics: Each sample was normalized by randomly selecting 1 million high-quality reads, each carrying a distinct molecular identifier. Instead of being binned into consensus sequences, reads that shared molecular identifiers were thrown out. MiTCR, run with a Q25 quality threshold and the strictest error-elimination algorithm, handled CDR3 identification, clonotype clustering and error correction. A nonparametric unseen species model using Euler transformation provided a lower-bound estimate of total TCR beta diversity. Using fastp trimming at Q25 and MiXCR clonotype assembly, TCRdb reanalyzed the public sequencing data and kept in-frame beta chains. Every entry covers one CDR3 protein and lists the most common genes and DNA from its rows. The V and J calls were not made by the authors but by TCRdb's processing. The sample profile shows about 1.4 million distinct CDR3 sequences; approximately 59% of them were found once. More than 6% of the sample comes from the top ten.

Recombination connected TRBV6-1 to TRBJ2-6; the D gene is possibly TRBD1 or TRBD2, each agreeing over 6 bases. This TCR derives from a man younger than 30 in good health. The sample was blood. The CDR3 corresponds to CASSEIKGGGASGANVLTF. The bases are TGTGCCAGCAGTGAAATCAAGGGGGGCGGCGCCTCTGGGGCCAACGTCCTGACTTTC.